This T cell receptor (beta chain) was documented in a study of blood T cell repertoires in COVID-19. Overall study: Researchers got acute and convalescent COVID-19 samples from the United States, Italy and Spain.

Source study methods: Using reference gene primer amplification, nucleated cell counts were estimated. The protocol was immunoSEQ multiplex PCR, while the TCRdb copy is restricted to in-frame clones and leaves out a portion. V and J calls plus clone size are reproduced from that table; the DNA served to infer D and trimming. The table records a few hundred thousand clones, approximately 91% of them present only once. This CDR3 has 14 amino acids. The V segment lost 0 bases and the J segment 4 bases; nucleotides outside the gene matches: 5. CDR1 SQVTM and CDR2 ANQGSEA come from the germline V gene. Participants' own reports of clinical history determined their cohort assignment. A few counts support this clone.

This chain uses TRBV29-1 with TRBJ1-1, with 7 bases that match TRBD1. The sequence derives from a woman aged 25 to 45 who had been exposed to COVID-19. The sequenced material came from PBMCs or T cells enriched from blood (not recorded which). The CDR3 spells CSVEDRGTATEAFF. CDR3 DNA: TGCAGCGTTGAAGACCGGGGGACAGCCACTGAAGCTTTCTTT.